This TCR beta chain is drawn from a study of radiotherapy plus CTLA-4 blockade in lung cancer (dated by TCRdb to between 2017 and 2018). For context, the study as a whole: Among the enrolled patients, 18% had an objective response, and 31% reached disease control.

Trimming leaves V shorter by 4 bases and J shorter by 4 bases, with the junction holding 9 bases beyond the gene matches. The CDR1 and CDR2 encoded by the germline V gene are SGHAT and FQNNGV. The cysteine opens and the phenylalanine closes a CDR3 of 15 amino acids. Of all the DNA, just the CDR3 is kept, 45 bases in frame from base 1. The study tested focal radiation therapy combined with CTLA-4 blockade (ipilimumab) in patients with chemo-refractory metastatic non-small-cell lung cancer. What the authors observed across the whole study: Increased serum interferon-beta after radiation, together with early dynamic changes in blood T cell clones, were reported to be the strongest predictors of response. After treatment with radiotherapy and ipilimumab, TCR clones that came from tumors expanded in the peripheral blood.

Libraries were prepared through the immunoSEQ multiplex PCR assay. TCRdb carries this immuneACCESS record with in-frame sequences only. Its versions omit some clonotypes, under half of them owing to an unresolved V gene in the studies checked, with the rest unexplained. For this sample there are around 78,000 clones; around 79% appear just once. Around 4% of the sample lies in the top ten. Worth noting for this clone: Its antigen specificity is not known. No much larger clone exists at a distance of one base, and base qualities are not known.

The chain links TRBV11-2 with TRBJ1-2, with 7 bases in between that match TRBD1. The sequences come from peripheral blood, collected from a patient treated with radiotherapy plus ipilimumab. The receptor was isolated from a human donor with non-small cell lung cancer who had a partial response to radiotherapy plus ipilimumab. Some clones in this sample may be carry-over from other donors' samples. The bases are TGTGCCAGCAGCTCCCTTCGACAGGGACGCTATGGCTACACCTTC. This sequence encodes CASSSLRQGRYGYTF. The entire variable domain, with the stretches around the CDR3 drawn from the reference TRBV11-2 and TRBJ1-2 proteins, is EAGVAQSPRYKIIEKRQSVAFWCNPISGHATLYWYQQILGQGPKLLIQFQNNGVVDDSQLPKDRFSAERLKGVDSTLKIQPAKLEDSAVYLCASSSLRQGRYGYTFGSGTRLTVV.